Below, one T cell receptor beta chain is given with its context. No antigen is known for it. The entry originates in a study of blood T cells in healthy people across ages. The wider study: The capture of about one barcoded beta molecule per two T cells was achieved by template switching. General study results and limits: Among long-lived donors, naive CD4+ cells were more numerous and diversity higher than in aged donors.

For the second PCR, which ran for about 6 to 11 cycles, a sample-barcoded 5' primer and a J-beta primer mix were used. Every sample gave at least 2.5 million paired-end reads containing CDR3. TCRdb recomputed calls from the 5' RACE reads with MiXCR, one row per CDR3 protein. Among about 1.4 million distinct CDR3 sequences listed, approximately 60% were seen once. CDR1 LGHDT and CDR2 YNNKEL come from the germline V gene (reference sequence). Losses at the gene ends were 2 bases for V and 3 bases for J; bases not matched to a gene: 4. The length of the CDR3 is 15 residues. Specimen: blood. This chain uses TRBV3-1 with TRBJ2-3; 8 bases fit TRBD2. The source is a young man in good health. CDR3 sequence: CASSQTIAGTDTQYF. The CDR3 DNA is TGTGCCAGCAGCCAAACAATAGCGGGAACAGATACGCAGTATTTT.